The clone carrying this TCR beta chain was counted at least ten times. Its antigen is unknown. The entry originates in a study of T-cell reconstitution after alpha-beta-depleted transplantation in children. Study results and caveats: Newly made T cells mostly supplied T-cell counts and diversity one year after transplant. The origin of high day-60 TCRbeta diversity in some patients lay in surviving recipient T cells and thymic progenitors. Several hundred graft clones that had expanded were reportedly the source of alpha-beta T cells about two months after transplant.

The CDR3 spans 17 residues. Germline values: CDR1 SGHDT, CDR2 YYEEEE. V was clipped by 0 bases and J by 4 bases; unmatched bases: 10. Preparing the TCRbeta library involved the use of unique molecular identifiers. TCRdb used MiXCR to reprocess the PCR reads, holding one entry per CDR3 protein. The repertoire holds roughly 240,000 distinct CDR3 sequences, with roughly 7.7% as singletons. The source of this sequence is a male patient under 18 who had a stem cell transplant for acute lymphoblastic leukemia, so the T cells may come from the graft donor. The source was PBMCs, mostly from graft donor cells, collected 180 days after TCRalphabeta/CD19-depleted stem cell transplant. This chain uses TRBV5-6 with TRBJ1-2; 9 bases line up with TRBD1. The CDR3 sequence: CASSLASDRGGSYGYTF. The CDR3, as DNA: TGTGCCAGCAGCTTGGCCTCGGACAGGGGAGGCAGCTATGGCTACACCTTC.